These 20 T cell receptor beta chains came from one sample sequenced in a study of blood T cell repertoires in COVID-19. TCRdb's copy holds only in-frame clones and misses some; the assay was immunoSEQ multiplex PCR. The data hold about 190,000 clones, with about four fifths observed a single time. The source material was peripheral blood. These receptors were obtained from a woman in her sixties or seventies with active or convalescent COVID-19.

Written as DNA, the CDR3 is TGTGCCAGCCTCTTAGGAGGCACCGGGGAGCTGTTTTTT. This translates into CASLLGGTGELFF. The chain carries TRBV2 and TRBJ2-2; D may be TRBD2 (5 bases). V lost 8 bases and J lost 4, with 11 bases in between. This CDR3 spans 13 amino acids. Germline V gene sequence: CDR1 SNHLY, CDR2 FYNNEI.

The chain has TRBV19 and TRBJ1-5; 9 nucleotides align to TRBD1. Germline CDR1 LNHDA, CDR2 SQIVND (reference sequence). V shed 3 bases and J 1 base; nucleotides not matched to a gene: 1. This CDR3 has 15 residues. The CDR3 DNA reads as TGTGCCAGTAGTATGGGGACAGGGAGCAATCAGCCCCAGCATTTT. Translated: CASSMGTGSNQPQHF.

The chain is built from TRBV9 and TRBJ1-1; TRBD1 agrees at 10 bases. CDR1 and CDR2 from the germline V gene are SGDLS and YYNGEE. This CDR3 has 15 amino acids. J was trimmed by 2 bases and V by 3 bases; bases with no gene match: 4. CDR3 loop: CASSGGDRGNTEAFF. In DNA form, the CDR3 reads TGTGCCAGCAGCGGAGGGGACAGGGGAAACACTGAAGCTTTCTTT.

This clone was seen only once. The genes are TRBV5-4 and TRBJ2-7; TRBD1 is a possible D gene (5 bases). CDR1 and CDR2 from the germline V gene are SGHNT and YYREEE (reference sequence). Between the trimmed V and J ends, which lost 2 bases and 5 bases, there was a span of 11 bases. The CDR3 length is 13 residues. The CDR3 loop is CASSFPPDNEQYF. The CDR3 nucleotides read TGTGCCAGCAGCTTTCCCCCGGACAACGAGCAGTACTTC.

This chain uses TRBV27 with TRBJ1-5; D possibly corresponds to TRBD1 (6 bases). There are 14 residues in the CDR3. Germline CDR1 and CDR2: MNHEY and SMNVEV (reference sequence). Trimming took off 7 bases at V and 9 bases at J, with 19 bases between the two ends. As DNA, the CDR3 is TGTGCCAGCAAACTAGGGCCACAGACAGGGCCCCAGCATTTT. Translated, it gives CASKLGPQTGPQHF.

The genes are TRBV6-6 and TRBJ2-7; 12 bases agree with TRBD2. Germline V CDR1 and CDR2: MNHNY, SVGAGI (reference sequence). This CDR3 has 16 amino acids. V gave up 2 bases and J gave up 3 bases; unmatched junction bases: 5. The CDR3 sequence is CASSYPTSGSGYEQYF. The CDR3 DNA reads TGTGCCAGCAGTTACCCGACTAGCGGGAGTGGCTACGAGCAGTACTTC.

The CDR3 reads CASSPRPRGYNEQFF. CDR3 bases: TGTGCCAGCAGTCCTCGGCCTAGGGGATACAATGAGCAGTTCTTC. The chain is built from TRBV7-9 and TRBJ2-1; D perhaps matches TRBD1 (5 bases). The germline V and J ends were trimmed by 6 bases and 4 bases, with 16 bases remaining between them. The germline V gene encodes CDR1 SEHNR and CDR2 FQNEAQ (reference sequence). CDR3 length: 15 amino acids.

This sequence joins TRBV15 and TRBJ2-1, with TRBD2 matching over 7 bases. This CDR3 region has 14 residues. CDR1 is LNHNV and CDR2 is YYDKDF in the germline V gene (reference sequence). V lost 3 bases and J lost 2; bases outside the gene matches: 1. The CDR3 loop reads CATSSREAYNEQFF. The CDR3 DNA follows: TGTGCCACCAGCAGTCGGGAGGCCTACAATGAGCAGTTCTTC.

The chain carries TRBV2 and TRBJ2-5; D possibly corresponds to TRBD2 (6 bases). There are 14 residues in the CDR3. Per the germline V gene, CDR1 is SNHLY and CDR2 is FYNNEI. Trimming shortened V by 3 bases and J by 9 bases, and 17 bases separated the two germline ends. The DNA for the CDR3 is TGTGCCAGCAGTGAGGTACTAGCCTTAGGGGCCCAGTACTTC. This codes for CASSEVLALGAQYF.

J is TRBJ2-1 and V is TRBV19; 10 bases agree with TRBD2. There are 14 residues in the CDR3. Looked up from germline, CDR1 is LNHDA and CDR2 is SQIVND (reference sequence). V was clipped by 6 bases and J by 4 bases; unmatched bases: 3. In DNA, the CDR3 is TGTGCCAGTAGATCTAGCGGGAGTTACAATGAGCAGTTCTTC. Residues: CASRSSGSYNEQFF.

This clone has more than one count but fewer than ten. This chain connects TRBV12-5 to TRBJ2-3; 9 bases are a match to TRBD2. This CDR3 comprises 13 residues. The germline V gene encodes CDR1 LGHNT and CDR2 FRNRAP. The trim removed 6 bases at V and 4 bases at J, leaving 2 bases unmatched. In DNA form, the CDR3 reads TGTGCTAGTGGCCGCGGGAGGGCAGATACGCAGTATTTT. This codes for CASGRGRADTQYF. The whole variable domain, remainder taken from reference TRBV12-5 and TRBJ2-3, is DARVTQTPRHKVTEMGQEVTMRCQPILGHNTVFWYRQTMMQGLELLAYFRNRAPLDDSGMPKDRFSAEMPDATLATLKIQPSEPRDSAVYFCASGRGRADTQYFGPGTRLTVL.

The chain carries TRBV5-1 and TRBJ1-2, with TRBD1 matching over 8 bases. The CDR3 has 14 residues. Germline V lookup: CDR1 SGHRS, CDR2 YFSETQ. Unmatched junction bases numbered 6, after V lost 4 bases and J lost 4 bases. This chain's CDR3 is CASSNRTGGYGYTF. The CDR3 nucleotides read TGCGCCAGCAGCAATCGAACAGGGGGCTATGGCTACACCTTC.

The chain links TRBV25-1 to TRBJ2-2; D remains unclear. The CDR3 covers 17 residues. V was cut by 3 bases and J by 2 bases, with 16 bases left in between. CDR1 is MGHDK and CDR2 is SYGVNS in the germline V gene. The DNA for the CDR3 is TGTGCCAGCAGTGATCAACTTCTAACCTCTAACACCGGGGAGCTGTTTTTT. It is translated as CASSDQLLTSNTGELFF.

This clone was counted ten times or more. The genes are TRBV6-5 and TRBJ2-3; TRBD1 matches at 7 bases. With V trimmed by 4 bases and J by 2 bases, 6 bases remained unmatched. CDR1 is MNHEY, CDR2 SVGAGI, per germline. This CDR3 region has 15 residues. The CDR3 here is CASSLVGGNTDTQYF. The CDR3 DNA sequence: TGTGCCAGCAGTTTAGTAGGGGGCAACACAGATACGCAGTATTTT.

This clone was picked up a small number of times. The chain carries TRBV6-5 and TRBJ2-7; D is possibly TRBD1 (6 bases). The V gene lost 8 bases and the J gene lost 3 bases, with 11 bases spanning the gap. CDR1 and CDR2 from the germline V gene are MNHEY and SVGAGI. The CDR3 is 12 amino acids. The DNA of the CDR3 is TGTGCCAGCGGCCACAGGGTCTACGAGCAGTACTTC. This encodes CASGHRVYEQYF.

V and J are TRBV28 and TRBJ2-5, with D possibly TRBD1 on 5 matching bases. V was clipped by 6 bases and J by 1 base, with 12 bases between them. CDR1 is MDHEN, CDR2 SYDVKM, per germline. The CDR3 runs 14 residues. The CDR3 loop reads CASRTPGFQETQYF. The CDR3 nucleotides read TGTGCCAGCAGGACGCCAGGGTTCCAAGAGACCCAGTACTTC.

The rearrangement links TRBV3-1 (or the pseudogene TRBV3-2) to TRBJ1-5; TRBD1 agrees at 7 bases. The ends lost 1 base at V and 9 bases at J; junction bases unmatched: 6. CDR1 is LGHDT, CDR2 YNNKEL, per germline (reference sequence). CDR3 length: 14 residues. The CDR3 DNA sequence: TGTGCCAGCAGCCAAGGGGACAGCATAAGGCCCCAGCATTTT. Amino acids: CASSQGDSIRPQHF.

The chain combines TRBV2 with TRBJ1-1; a weak D match, TRBD1 (6 bases). The CDR3 is 15 amino acids. V was clipped by 6 bases and J by 0 bases, with 14 bases between them. CDR1 is SNHLY, CDR2 FYNNEI, per germline. In nucleotides, the CDR3 is TGTGCCAGCAGGGACGCGTGGACAGTGAACACTGAAGCTTTCTTT. This sequence encodes CASRDAWTVNTEAFF.

The rearrangement uses TRBV3-1 (or the pseudogene TRBV3-2) and TRBJ1-4, with 7 bases identical to TRBD1. This CDR3 is 15 amino acids long. The V gene's germline CDR1 is LGHDT and CDR2 YNNKEL (reference sequence). The V and J ends lost 5 bases and 5 bases, in that order; junction bases with no gene match: 8. CDR3 loop: CASSTRQGMNEKLFF. CDR3 nucleotide sequence: TGTGCCAGCAGCACCCGACAGGGCATGAATGAAAAACTGTTTTTT.

The chain is built from TRBV7-9 and TRBJ1-2; TRBD1 aligns across 8 bases. The CDR3 covers 15 residues. From germline, CDR1 is SEHNR and CDR2 FQNEAQ (reference sequence). V gave up 5 bases and J gave up 4 bases; unmatched junction bases: 9. The CDR3 loop reads CASSPRDRTGYGYTF. The CDR3 nucleotides read TGTGCCAGCAGCCCGAGGGACAGGACGGGCTATGGCTACACCTTC.